This TCR beta chain was obtained from a study of shared clonotypes between healthy human individuals. Every immunoSEQ plate was one replicate of a subset's evenly spread DNA. Clones were sequenced by immunoSEQ multiplex PCR, and TCRdb holds only the in-frame ones, with some missing. The sample gives some 380,000 clones, around 96% of which show up once; around 0.3% is in the top ten. V lost 3 bases, J lost 0 bases, and 13 bases lay in between. CDR3 length: 16 amino acids. Germline lookup yields CDR1 SGHTA and CDR2 FQGNSA. The clonotype comes from a man younger than 45 in good health. This chain uses TRBV7-2 with TRBJ2-3, with D perhaps assigned TRBD1 or TRBD2 (5 bases each). Sequences were obtained from memory CD8+ T cells sorted from blood. The subset is: CD45RO+ cells pooled with CCR7-negative TemRA cells. The CDR3 sequence is CASSLGVIASTDTQYF. For the CDR3, the DNA is TGTGCCAGCAGCTTGGGGGTAATCGCTAGCACAGATACGCAGTATTTT.